The 25 T cell receptor beta chains listed next were all sequenced from one sample in a study of blood T cell repertoires in COVID-19. Sequencing used immunoSEQ multiplex PCR; TCRdb keeps in-frame clones, though not all of them. This sample has tens of thousands of clones, with more than 75% found just once. The source material was peripheral blood. These receptors originate from a human donor in a cohort sampled during active COVID-19.

This rearrangement joins TRBV2 to TRBJ1-1, with D possibly matching TRBD1 (6 bases). Germline V lookup: CDR1 SNHLY, CDR2 FYNNEI. This CDR3 is built from 13 residues. V was cut by 4 bases and J by 7 bases, with 13 bases left in between. The CDR3 loop is CASSVRDTSEAFF. DNA of the CDR3: TGTGCCAGCAGTGTCCGGGACACGAGTGAAGCTTTCTTT.

The chain combines TRBV3-1 (or the pseudogene TRBV3-2) with TRBJ2-5; maybe TRBD1 (6 bases). Looked up from germline, CDR1 is LGHDT and CDR2 is YNNKEL (reference sequence). The CDR3 extends over 16 amino acids. Trimming cost V 1 base and J 5 bases, with 17 bases left between them. The CDR3 DNA follows: TGTGCCAGCAGCCAAGCTGGACAGCGTTTCGTGGAGACCCAGTACTTC. Residues: CASSQAGQRFVETQYF.

This clone was seen only a few times. V and J are TRBV7-6 and TRBJ2-3; possibly TRBD1 for D (6 bases). With 2 bases removed from V and 4 bases from J, the gap between germline ends came to 10 bases. Germline V gene lookup returns CDR1 SGHVS and CDR2 FNYEAQ. The CDR3 is 14 residues long. In nucleotides, the CDR3 is TGTGCCAGCAGCTTAAACAGGGCACCAGATACGCAGTATTTT. The encoded protein is CASSLNRAPDTQYF.

A few counts support this clone. This chain uses TRBV25-1 with TRBJ1-2, with 8 positions matching TRBD1. CDR1 is MGHDK, CDR2 SYGVNS, per germline. The junction had 1 base not matched to a gene; V was cut back by 6 bases and J by 4 bases. The CDR3 totals 12 residues. The CDR3 region is CASSTGGYGYTF. Here the CDR3 DNA reads TGTGCCAGCAGCACAGGGGGCTATGGCTACACCTTC.

With regard to this clone: The junction does not match germline at one end; this may be a read error. The chain employs TRBV19 and TRBJ2-1, with D perhaps matching TRBD2 (5 bases). CDR1 and CDR2 from the germline V gene are LNHDA and SQIVND (reference sequence). The CDR3 length is 16 residues. CDR3: CASSIDRGSSHNEQFF. The CDR3 DNA sequence: TGTGCCAGTAGTATTGATAGAGGGTCCTCCCACAATGAGCAGTTCTTC.

The gene calls are TRBV6-4 and TRBJ2-7; TRBD2 agrees at 12 bases. CDR1 is MRHNA and CDR2 is SNTAGT in the germline V gene. V trimming: 8 bases; J trimming: 5 bases; junction bases outside the gene matches: 16. This CDR3 spans 17 amino acids. DNA for the CDR3: TGTGCCAGCCTTCTAGCGGGAGGGCCTCGGTCTTCCCACGAGCAGTACTTC. This codes for CASLLAGGPRSSHEQYF.

The rearrangement uses TRBV18 and TRBJ2-7; 7 bases are a match to TRBD1. From germline, CDR1 is KGHSH and CDR2 LQKENI. The J segment lost 1 base and the V segment lost 3 bases, leaving 3 bases of the junction unmatched. This CDR3 has 14 residues. CDR3: CASSPRDRSYEQYF. The CDR3 DNA follows: TGTGCCAGCTCACCCAGGGACAGATCCTACGAGCAGTACTTC.

The rearrangement links TRBV10-3 to TRBJ2-7, with 9 nucleotides matching TRBD1. The germline V gene encodes CDR1 ENHRY and CDR2 SYGVKD. Germline trimming cut 6 bases from V and 6 bases from J; bases unmatched to any gene: 3. This CDR3 is 12 amino acids long. In DNA form, the CDR3 reads TGTGCCATCAGACAGGGGGCGGGCGAGCAGTACTTC. Protein product: CAIRQGAGEQYF.

The J gene is TRBJ1-1, the V gene TRBV18, with 9 bases aligning to TRBD1. V dropped 4 bases and J dropped 4; count of bases not matched to a gene: 1. CDR3 size: 13 residues. Germline lookup yields CDR1 KGHSH and CDR2 LQKENI. CDR3 nucleotide sequence: TGTGCCAGCTCACTACAGGGGGCCACTGAAGCTTTCTTT. Its translation: CASSLQGATEAFF.

The chain is built from TRBV7-2 and TRBJ2-7; 9 nucleotides align to TRBD1. V was clipped by 1 base and J by 3 bases; unmatched bases: 1. This CDR3 is built from 14 residues. CDR1 and CDR2 from the germline V gene are SGHTA and FQGNSA. The CDR3 region is CASSLEGQGYEQYF. The CDR3 DNA reads TGTGCCAGCAGCTTAGAGGGACAGGGCTACGAGCAGTACTTC.

A few counts support this clone. The gene calls are TRBV10-2 and TRBJ2-1; 13 nucleotides match TRBD2. Trimming removed 6 bases from V and 6 bases from J; junction bases left unmatched: 2. Germline V lookup: CDR1 WSHSY, CDR2 SAAADI. The CDR3 has 14 residues. The CDR3 coding sequence is TGCGCCAGCAGACGACTAGCGGGAGGCAATGAGCAGTTCTTC. Encoded protein: CASRRLAGGNEQFF.

This clone came up once. The chain couples TRBV19 to TRBJ1-1; TRBD1 is a possible D gene (5 bases). CDR3 length: 14 residues. The V end was cut by 10 bases, the J end by 1 base, with 16 bases between. CDR1 and CDR2 (germline): LNHDA, SQIVND (reference sequence). For the CDR3, the DNA is TGTGCCACCCAGGCGGGGGTTTCGAACACTGAAGCTTTCTTT. Translating gives CATQAGVSNTEAFF.

This clone was counted only a few times. J is TRBJ2-7 and V is TRBV6-5; TRBD2 agrees at 13 bases. The germline V gene encodes CDR1 MNHEY and CDR2 SVGAGI. The CDR3 is 15 amino acids. Germline trimming cut 5 bases from V and 1 base from J; bases unmatched to any gene: 2. The DNA for the CDR3 is TGTGCCAGCAGTACGGGACTAGCGGGGTCCTACGAGCAGTACTTC. Translating gives CASSTGLAGSYEQYF.

This clone was recorded once. This chain joins TRBV3-1 (or the pseudogene TRBV3-2) and TRBJ2-1; 7 bases map to TRBD2. In germline, CDR1 is LGHDT, CDR2 YNNKEL (reference sequence). V was clipped by 8 bases and J by 6 bases; unmatched bases: 4. The CDR3 runs 12 residues. The CDR3 spells CASLGEGNEQFF. As DNA, the CDR3 is TGTGCCAGCCTGGGGGAGGGCAATGAGCAGTTCTTC.

The rearrangement links TRBV27 to TRBJ2-3, with 7 bases fitting TRBD2. Germline V CDR1 and CDR2: MNHEY, SMNVEV (reference sequence). The CDR3 is 14 amino acids. With 8 bases clipped from V and 3 bases from J, the junction kept 8 bases outside the gene matches. The CDR3 DNA is TGTGCCAGCGGGAGGGGTTGGGGAACAGATACGCAGTATTTT. Encoded protein: CASGRGWGTDTQYF.

The chain employs TRBV24-1 and TRBJ2-1, with TRBD1 as a possible D gene (6 bases). Germline V gives CDR1 KGHDR, CDR2 SFDVKD. This CDR3 spans 15 amino acids. V was shortened by 1 base and J by 4 bases, with 10 bases between the two germline ends. The CDR3 loop reads CATSDFGTPYNEQFF. CDR3 nucleotides: TGTGCCACCAGTGATTTCGGGACACCTTACAATGAGCAGTTCTTC.

The chain uses TRBV7-9 and TRBJ1-6, with 10 nucleotides matching TRBD1. The CDR3 spans 14 residues. Germline V gene sequence: CDR1 SEHNR, CDR2 FQNEAQ (reference sequence). The V gene end was trimmed by 4 bases and the J gene end by 8 bases; junction bases not matched to a gene: 2. DNA for the CDR3: TGTGCCAGCAGCTCCGGACAGGGGGATTCACCCCTCCACTTT. Translation gives CASSSGQGDSPLHF.

V and J are TRBV3-1 (or the pseudogene TRBV3-2) and TRBJ2-3, with TRBD2 matching over 15 bases. The V and J ends lost 4 bases and 9 bases, in that order; junction bases with no gene match: 2. Germline loops: CDR1 LGHDT, CDR2 YNNKEL (reference sequence). The CDR3 covers 14 residues. CDR3: CASSLGTSGRTQYF. The CDR3 DNA sequence: TGTGCCAGCAGCCTCGGGACTAGCGGGAGGACGCAGTATTTT.

V usage is TRBV7-9 and J usage is TRBJ2-7, with 7 bases identical to TRBD1. The CDR3 extends over 15 amino acids. The V gene end was trimmed by 0 bases and the J gene end by 2 bases; junction bases not matched to a gene: 4. The germline CDR1 and CDR2 sequences are SEHNR and FQNEAQ (reference sequence). The CDR3 loop is CASSLAATGTYEQYF. CDR3 DNA: TGTGCCAGCAGCTTAGCTGCGACAGGGACCTACGAGCAGTACTTC. The variable domain in full, completed from reference TRBV7-9 and TRBJ2-7, reads DTGVSQNPRHKITKRGQNVTFRCDPISEHNRLYWYRQTLGQGPEFLTYFQNEAQLEKSRLLSDRFSAERPKGSFSTLEIQRTEQGDSAMYLCASSLAATGTYEQYFGPGTRLTVT.

The chain carries TRBV7-2 and TRBJ2-2; the match to TRBD1 covers 10 bases. CDR3 length: 15 residues. The germline gives CDR1 SGHTA, CDR2 FQGNSA. The V gene end was trimmed by 3 bases and the J gene end by 5 bases; junction bases not matched to a gene: 3. CDR3 sequence (DNA): TGTGCCAGCAGCTTCCGGGACAGGGGTACCGGGGAGCTGTTTTTT. This sequence encodes CASSFRDRGTGELFF.

This clone has just a few counts. The chain carries TRBV21-1 and TRBJ2-1; the DNA was not compared with TRBD1, the D call given in the table. TRBV21-1 is assigned pseudogene status. This CDR3 region has 17 residues. The CDR3 protein is CASSKRADRDSNNEQFF. The CDR3 bases are TGTGCCAGCAGCAAAAGAGCTGACCGGGACAGCAACAATGAGCAGTTCTTC.

This chain links TRBV20-1 with TRBJ2-5; D perhaps matches TRBD2 (5 bases). The CDR3 contains 14 residues. Germline CDR1 is DFQATT and CDR2 is SNEGSKA (reference sequence). Trimming left V 3 bases short and J 1 base short, with 12 bases between. CDR3 residues: CSASRGRPQETQYF. The CDR3, as DNA: TGCAGTGCTAGTCGCGGGCGACCCCAAGAGACCCAGTACTTC.

The V call is TRBV19, the J call TRBJ1-2; 10 bases match TRBD1. CDR3 length equals 14 residues. Trimming removed 3 bases from V and 7 bases from J; junction bases left unmatched: 5. Per the germline V gene, CDR1 is LNHDA and CDR2 is SQIVND (reference sequence). CDR3 in amino acids: CASSIDRGHFGYTF. The CDR3 DNA reads TGTGCCAGTAGTATTGACAGGGGGCATTTTGGCTACACCTTC.

This chain connects TRBV7-6 to TRBJ2-1, with D perhaps matching TRBD2 (5 bases). Deletions cut 1 base from V and 4 bases from J, with 14 bases between. The CDR3 length is 16 residues. Per germline, CDR1 SGHVS and CDR2 FNYEAQ. The CDR3: CASSLGSRLIYNEQFF. CDR3 coding DNA: TGTGCCAGCAGCTTAGGATCCAGACTAATATACAATGAGCAGTTCTTC.

This chain uses TRBV2 with TRBJ2-7, with a weak D call TRBD2 (6 bases). Germline V CDR1 and CDR2: SNHLY, FYNNEI. Trimming cost V 8 bases and J 2 bases, with 13 bases left between them. There are 13 residues in the CDR3. The CDR3 DNA reads TGTGCCAGCGGACGGGAGAGGGCCTACGAGCAGTACTTC. Its translation is CASGRERAYEQYF.